A selection of T cell receptor beta chains follows, all from one sample in a study of graft-versus-host responses after intestinal transplantation. Sequenced by immunoSEQ multiplex PCR; TCRdb stores in-frame clones only, minus some. The sample holds 65,000 to 85,000 clones; around nine tenths are singletons and the top ten take roughly 6.7%. The sequencing used bone marrow, collected almost 750 days after intestinal transplantation. The receptors derive from a human patient who received an intestinal transplant, so some T cells may come from the graft donor. Each CDR3 is given with its conserved first and last residue. Each record gives: V gene, CDR3 protein.

>TRBV5-1
CASSFSGLNTDTQYF
>TRBV9
CASSVAAESYEQYF
>TRBV9
CASSGRGNEQFF
>TRBV5-1
CASSLVREFQETQYF
>TRBV9
CASSVTPTNEKLFF
>TRBV6-5
CASSSHRMGDEQYF
>TRBV6-5
CASSYSAPGVEQYF
>TRBV2
CASIEEDYRGKLFF
>TRBV14
CASSQVGGGVSNQPQHF
>TRBV19
CASSIPPGQAIF
>TRBV15
CATSRGGATASGNTIYF
>TRBV5-5
CASSLVPVDSPLHF
>TRBV6-5
CASSYSDRGAYEQYF
>TRBV15
CATSSQLGNQPQHF
>TRBV6-1
CASSITSGGETQYF
>TRBV6-5
CASSYSGQTSYNEQFF
>TRBV5-1
CASSRLGTGGAGTQYF
>TRBV14
CASSHTGTLYNEQFF
>TRBV6-5
CASSYEANYGYTF
>TRBV19
CARLEREGCGEQFF
>TRBV2
CASSESPDRAYGYTF
>TRBV6-5
CASSYSIVQGGLFF
>TRBV18
CASSPPEGPNTGELFF
>TRBV7-9
CASSLGDRGNSPLHF
>TRBV19
CASSIAGMWGYDEQYF
>TRBV2
CADRTVTEAFF
>TRBV6-5
CASSYSMMGQGNGYTF
>TRBV9
CASSVGASNQPQHF
>TRBV28
CASSSPLLAGGRFPDTQYF
>TRBV6-1
CASRRTGTDTEAFF
>TRBV29-1
CSGILQTGEIAGELFF
>TRBV4-2
CASSHDSPLYEQYF
>TRBV2
CASSPRTRGADTQYF
>TRBV7-9
CASTLAFAGAKREEQYF
>TRBV7-3
CASSRVGVPGELFF
>TRBV29-1
CSVVPGFGGETQYF
>TRBV2
CASSGGVAKNIQYF
>TRBV20-1
CSAPWDGYTF
>TRBV29-1
CSVGGYHNEQFF
>TRBV5-1
CASSLDNSYEQYF
>TRBV14
CASSHQDSSTDTQYF
>TRBV19
CASQGYSNQPQHF
>TRBV29-1
CSVRTGLSYEQYF
>TRBV28
CASSHRGMNTEAFF
>TRBV5-4
CASSTGEYEQYF
>TRBV6-5
CASSYTWDYQETQYF